This T cell receptor beta chain is drawn from a study of response to subunit inactivated influenza vaccine. Study-level findings and limits: After each seasonal influenza vaccination, few new T cells are recruited, the authors suggested.

TCRdb re-derived calls from the RT-PCR reads in MiXCR, one entry per CDR3 protein. The sample carries around 200,000 distinct CDR3 sequences, about 9.3% recorded once. Germline V lookup: CDR1 LGHNA, CDR2 YNFKEQ. The CDR3 has 16 amino acids. J gave up 5 bases and V 1 base, and 3 bases lay outside the gene matches. A word on this clonotype: The target antigen is unknown.

The receptor's source is a middle-aged man who received an inactivated influenza vaccine. The material was non-naive T cells sorted from PBMCs, obtained on the day of vaccination. The chain combines TRBV4-2 with TRBJ2-3; 13 positions match TRBD2. The CDR3 region is CASSQGTSGGGDTQYF. Here the CDR3 DNA reads TGTGCCAGCAGCCAAGGGACTAGCGGGGGTGGAGATACGCAGTATTTT.